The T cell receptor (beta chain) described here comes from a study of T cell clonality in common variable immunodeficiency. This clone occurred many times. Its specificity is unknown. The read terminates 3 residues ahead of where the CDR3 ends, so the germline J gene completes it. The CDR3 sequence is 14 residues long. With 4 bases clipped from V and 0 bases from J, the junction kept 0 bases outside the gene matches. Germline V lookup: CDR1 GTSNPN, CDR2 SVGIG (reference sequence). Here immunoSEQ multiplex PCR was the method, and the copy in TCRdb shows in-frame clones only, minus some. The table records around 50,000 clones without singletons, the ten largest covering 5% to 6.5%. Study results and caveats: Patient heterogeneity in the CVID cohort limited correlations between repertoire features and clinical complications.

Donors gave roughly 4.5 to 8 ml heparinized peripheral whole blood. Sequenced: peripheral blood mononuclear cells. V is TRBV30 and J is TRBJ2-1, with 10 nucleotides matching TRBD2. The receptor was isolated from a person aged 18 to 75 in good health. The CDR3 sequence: CAWTSGGSYNEQFF. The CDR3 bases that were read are TGTGCCTGGACTAGCGGGGGCTCCTACAATGAG. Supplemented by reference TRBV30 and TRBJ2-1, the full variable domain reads SQTIHQWPATLVQPVGSPLSLECTVEGTSNPNLYWYRQAAGRGLQLLFYSVGIGQISSEVPQNLSASRPQDRQFILSSKKLLLSDSGFYLCAWTSGGSYNEQFFGPGTRLTVL.